The clone carrying this T cell receptor (beta chain) was found many times. This entry is derived from a study of neurological immune-mediated disorders. Over 200 million TCR-beta sequences from 15-18 subjects were obtained in each sequencing run. TCRdb reprocessed the 5' RACE reads with MiXCR, giving one entry per CDR3 protein. The table records about 18,000 distinct CDR3 sequences, 14% of them present only once. The sorted libraries drew on 900,000 to 1,000,000 T cells that were CD4+ or CD8+. V shed 8 bases, J shed 7 bases, and the junction held 8 bases outside the gene matches. The CDR3 runs 14 residues. Per the germline V gene, CDR1 is ENHRY and CDR2 is SYGVKD.

V usage is TRBV10-3 and J usage is TRBJ2-1, with TRBD2 matching 10 bases. This sequence originates from a woman aged 60-75 years with HTLV-1-associated myelopathy (HAM/TSP). Sample: CD4+ T cells from blood. The CDR3: CAILAGDKSNEQFF. The CDR3 coding sequence is TGTGCCATCCTAGCGGGAGATAAGAGTAATGAGCAGTTCTTC.